Following are 13 T cell receptor beta chains from one sample sequenced in a study of T cell changes during pregnancy in multiple sclerosis. Method: immunoSEQ multiplex PCR; TCRdb's copy keeps in-frame clones and lacks some. In the table there are under 55,000 clones, around 94% of which are singletons. The sequencing used CD4+ T cells from peripheral blood mononuclear cells, collected before pregnancy. These receptors all stem from a female donor with multiple sclerosis, enrolled in a pregnancy study.

The chain carries TRBV10-3 and TRBJ2-1, with 9 bases aligning to TRBD2. J lost 8 bases, V lost 3 bases, and 11 bases had no gene match. Germline V CDR1 and CDR2: ENHRY, SYGVKD. The CDR3 loop spans 16 amino acids. The DNA of the CDR3 is TGTGCCATCAGTGATTTCGGCGGGAGGGCCGTCTATGAGCAGTTCTTC. Translating it yields CAISDFGGRAVYEQFF.

The chain combines TRBV5-5 with TRBJ1-4, with D hard to call. V lost 4 bases and J lost 0, with 4 bases in between. The germline V gene encodes CDR1 SGHKS and CDR2 YYEKEE (reference sequence). The CDR3 extends over 13 amino acids. The CDR3 sequence: CASSPATNEKLFF. The CDR3 coding sequence is TGTGCCAGCAGCCCCGCAACTAATGAAAAACTGTTTTTT.

For the CDR3, the DNA is TGTGCCAGTTCGATCATAGGACAGAGATACAATGAGCAGTTCTTC. Its protein product is CASSIIGQRYNEQFF. The rearrangement uses TRBV19 and TRBJ2-1; D is possibly TRBD1 (6 bases). Germline loops: CDR1 LNHDA, CDR2 SQIVND (reference sequence). With 8 bases removed from V and 4 bases from J, the gap between germline ends came to 18 bases. The CDR3 has 15 residues.

The rearrangement links TRBV6-5 to TRBJ2-5; D is perhaps TRBD2 (5 bases). Germline CDR1 and CDR2: MNHEY and SVGAGI. This CDR3 region has 12 residues. V gave up 5 bases and J gave up 5 bases, with 9 bases separating them. The CDR3 DNA is TGTGCCAGCAGTCAAGGACTGGAGACCCAGTACTTC. Protein sequence: CASSQGLETQYF.

Only one count was recorded for this clone. CDR3 protein: CASSAFGYEQFF. CDR3 sequence (DNA): TGTGCCAGCAGCGCCTTCGGGTATGAGCAGTTCTTC. This rearrangement joins TRBV9 to TRBJ2-1; D gene ambiguous. The CDR3 sequence is 12 residues long. Trimming took off 3 bases at V and 8 bases at J, with 9 bases between the two ends. Per germline, CDR1 SGDLS and CDR2 YYNGEE. Looking up the rest from reference TRBV9 and TRBJ2-1 gives the full variable domain: DSGVTQTPKHLITATGQRVTLRCSPRSGDLSVYWYQQSLDQGLQFLIQYYNGEERAKGNILERFSAQQFPDLHSELNLSSLELGDSALYFCASSAFGYEQFFGPGTRLTVL.

As concerns this clone: Germline and junction disagree at one end, which may indicate a read error. V and J are TRBV7-9 and TRBJ2-7, with 9 bases identical to TRBD2. Looked up from germline, CDR1 is SEHNR and CDR2 is FQNEAQ (reference sequence). The CDR3 consists of 14 residues. The CDR3 sequence is CASSIAGVGYEQYF. The CDR3 bases are TGTGCCAGCAGCATAGCGGGAGTAGGTTACGAGCAGTACTTC.

In its sample, this clone was seen a few times. V usage is TRBV7-7 and J usage is TRBJ2-7; the D is unclear. CDR1 is SSHAT and CDR2 is FNYEAQ in the germline V gene (reference sequence). The CDR3 covers 12 residues. Trimming stripped 5 bases from V and 7 bases from J, with 12 bases between. CDR3 DNA: TGTGCCAGCAGCGGTCATGGCACGGAGCAGTACTTC. Protein sequence: CASSGHGTEQYF.

This clone was seen a single time. The gene calls are TRBV25-1 and TRBJ1-2; no clear D gene. The CDR3 contains 14 residues. Trimming took off 2 bases at V and 7 bases at J, with 14 bases between the two ends. In germline, CDR1 is MGHDK, CDR2 SYGVNS. The CDR3, as DNA: TGTGCCAGCAGTGAACAGGATAAGTCAGGTGGCTACACCTTC. This encodes CASSEQDKSGGYTF.

This sequence joins TRBV2 and TRBJ1-5; D not certain. The CDR3 sequence is 12 residues long. Germline CDR1 reads SNHLY; CDR2 reads FYNNEI. The V and J ends lost 5 bases and 3 bases respectively, with 5 bases between them. CDR3 bases: TGTGCCAGCAGTCGAGACAATCAGCCCCAGCATTTT. It yields the protein CASSRDNQPQHF. The whole variable domain, filled in from reference TRBV2 and TRBJ1-5, reads EPEVTQTPSHQVTQMGQEVILRCVPISNHLYFYWYRQILGQKVEFLVSFYNNEISEKSEIFDDQFSVERPDGSNFTLKIRSTKLEDSAMYFCASSRDNQPQHFGDGTRLSIL.

The genes are TRBV7-2 and TRBJ2-1, with 13 positions matching TRBD2. CDR3 length equals 18 residues. CDR1 is SGHTA and CDR2 is FQGNSA in the germline V gene. Losses at the gene ends were 5 bases for V and 2 bases for J; bases not matched to a gene: 9. The CDR3 protein is CASSPEGTSGATYNEQFF. CDR3 sequence (DNA): TGTGCCAGCAGCCCCGAGGGGACTAGCGGGGCTACCTACAATGAGCAGTTCTTC.

The rearrangement uses TRBV5-1 and TRBJ2-3, with 7 bases identical to TRBD2. The CDR3 runs to 15 residues. From germline, CDR1 is SGHRS and CDR2 YFSETQ. After removal of 4 bases from V and 1 base from J, the junction contained 6 bases not matched to a gene. CDR3 nucleotides: TGCGCCAGCAGCGAAGCGGGGCATGGCACAGATACGCAGTATTTT. The encoded protein is CASSEAGHGTDTQYF.

This clone was recorded once. The chain recombines TRBV5-1 with TRBJ2-3; 13 nucleotides match TRBD2. Germline CDR1 is SGHRS and CDR2 is YFSETQ. CDR3 length: 16 residues. V trimming: 3 bases; J trimming: 2 bases; junction bases outside the gene matches: 3. The CDR3 sequence is CASSWTSGGVTDTQYF. The CDR3 DNA reads TGCGCCAGCAGCTGGACTAGCGGGGGTGTCACAGATACGCAGTATTTT. The full variable domain, in which reference TRBV5-1 and TRBJ2-3 provide the parts outside the CDR3, is KAGVTQTPRYLIKTRGQQVTLSCSPISGHRSVSWYQQTPGQGLQFLFEYFSETQRNKGNFPGRFSGRQFSNSRSEMNVSTLELGDSALYLCASSWTSGGVTDTQYFGPGTRLTVL.

The chain joins TRBV18 to TRBJ2-1; 9 nucleotides line up with TRBD1. Per the germline V gene, CDR1 is KGHSH and CDR2 is LQKENI. The CDR3 has 16 residues. J lost 3 bases, V lost 3 bases, and 6 bases had no gene match. CDR3 nucleotides: TGTGCCAGCTCACCCATACAGGGGGCTTACTACAATGAGCAGTTCTTC. This gives the protein CASSPIQGAYYNEQFF. The complete variable domain, with remaining parts taken from reference TRBV18 and TRBJ2-1, reads NAGVMQNPRHLVRRRGQEARLRCSPMKGHSHVYWYRQLPEEGLKFMVYLQKENIIDESGMPKERFSAEFPKEGPSILRIQQVVRGDSAAYFCASSPIQGAYYNEQFFGPGTRLTVL.